Included here is one T cell receptor beta chain sequence, with context. Its antigen remains unknown. Of the isolated RNA, all was reverse transcribed, and so the sequenced material was expressed TCRB transcripts. Regulatory, naive and central memory T cell samples averaged around 3.5 million reads. Clones were sequenced by immunoSEQ multiplex PCR, and TCRdb holds only the in-frame ones, with some missing. The sample consists of 300,000 to 450,000 clones, 20% of them appearing once. This entry comes from a study of beta chain features in type 1 diabetes. Study as a whole: Age, gender and cell yields were similar between patients and healthy donors. Findings and limits, study-wide: In these data, an HLA type influence on TCRB rearrangement remained unresolved.

Each of the CD4+ naive, central memory, regulatory and stem cell-like memory populations was sorted via CD45RO/CCR7/CD25/CD127/CD95/CD27. V trimming: 5 bases; J trimming: 0 bases; junction bases outside the gene matches: 6. The CDR3 runs 15 residues. The germline gives CDR1 LNHNV, CDR2 YYDKDF (reference sequence). This chain joins TRBV15 and TRBJ1-2; TRBD1 agrees at 7 bases. Sequencing used naive CD4+ T cells from blood. The clonotype was recovered from a woman aged 18-29 years in good health. The CDR3 nucleotides read TGTGCCACCAGCCTGAACAGGGGCGCTAACTATGGCTACACCTTC. Translation gives CATSLNRGANYGYTF. The variable domain in full, with the rest retrieved from reference TRBV15 and TRBJ1-2, is DAMVIQNPRYQVTQFGKPVTLSCSQTLNHNVMYWYQQKSSQAPKLLFHYYDKDFNNEADTPDNFQSRRPNTSFCFLDIRSPGLGDTAMYLCATSLNRGANYGYTFGSGTRLTVV.